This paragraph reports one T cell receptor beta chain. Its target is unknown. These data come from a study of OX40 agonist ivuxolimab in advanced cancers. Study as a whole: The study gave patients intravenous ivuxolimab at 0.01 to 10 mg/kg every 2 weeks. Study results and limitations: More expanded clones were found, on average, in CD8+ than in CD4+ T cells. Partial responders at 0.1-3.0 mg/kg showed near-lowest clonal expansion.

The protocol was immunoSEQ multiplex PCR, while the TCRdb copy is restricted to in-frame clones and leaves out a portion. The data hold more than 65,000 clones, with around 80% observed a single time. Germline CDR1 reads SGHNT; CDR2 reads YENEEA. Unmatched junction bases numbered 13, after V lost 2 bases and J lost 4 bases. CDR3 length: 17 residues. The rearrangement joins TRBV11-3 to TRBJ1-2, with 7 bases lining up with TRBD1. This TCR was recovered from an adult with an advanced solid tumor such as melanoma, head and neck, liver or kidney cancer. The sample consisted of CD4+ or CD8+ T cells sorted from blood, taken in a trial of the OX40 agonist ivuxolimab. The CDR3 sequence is CASSLRPTIDRAYGYTF. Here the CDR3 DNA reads TGTGCCAGCAGCTTAAGGCCCACGATTGACAGGGCCTATGGCTACACCTTC.